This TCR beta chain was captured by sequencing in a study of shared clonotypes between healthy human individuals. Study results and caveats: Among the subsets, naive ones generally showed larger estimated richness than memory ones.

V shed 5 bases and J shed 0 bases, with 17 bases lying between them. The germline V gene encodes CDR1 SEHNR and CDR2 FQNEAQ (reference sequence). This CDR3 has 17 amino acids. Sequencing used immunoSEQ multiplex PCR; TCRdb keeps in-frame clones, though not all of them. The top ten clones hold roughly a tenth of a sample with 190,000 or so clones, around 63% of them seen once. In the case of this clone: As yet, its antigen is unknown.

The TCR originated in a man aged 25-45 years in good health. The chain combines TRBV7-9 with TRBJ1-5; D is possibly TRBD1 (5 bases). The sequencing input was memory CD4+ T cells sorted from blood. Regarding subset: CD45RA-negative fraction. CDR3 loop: CASSPPGTGDSNQPQHF. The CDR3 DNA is TGTGCCAGCAGCCCCCCGGGGACGGGAGATAGCAATCAGCCCCAGCATTTT. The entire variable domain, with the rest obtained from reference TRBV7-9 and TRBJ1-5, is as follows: DTGVSQNPRHKITKRGQNVTFRCDPISEHNRLYWYRQTLGQGPEFLTYFQNEAQLEKSRLLSDRFSAERPKGSFSTLEIQRTEQGDSAMYLCASSPPGTGDSNQPQHFGDGTRLSIL.